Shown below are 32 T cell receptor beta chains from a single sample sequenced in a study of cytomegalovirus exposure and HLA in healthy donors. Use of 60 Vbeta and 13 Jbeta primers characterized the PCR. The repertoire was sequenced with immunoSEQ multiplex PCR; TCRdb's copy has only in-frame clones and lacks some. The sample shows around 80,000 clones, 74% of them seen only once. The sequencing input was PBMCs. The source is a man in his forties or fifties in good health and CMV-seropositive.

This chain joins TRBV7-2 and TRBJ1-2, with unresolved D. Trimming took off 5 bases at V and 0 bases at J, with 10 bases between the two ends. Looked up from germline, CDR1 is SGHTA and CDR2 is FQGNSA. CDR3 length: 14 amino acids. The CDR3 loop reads CASSQTEANYGYTF. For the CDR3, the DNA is TGTGCCAGCAGCCAAACCGAGGCTAACTATGGCTACACCTTC.

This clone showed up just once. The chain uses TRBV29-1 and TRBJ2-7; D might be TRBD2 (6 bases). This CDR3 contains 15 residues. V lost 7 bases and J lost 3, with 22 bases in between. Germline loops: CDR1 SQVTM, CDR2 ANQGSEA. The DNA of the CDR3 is TGCAGCGGGAGAGAGGCAGCCGGGGGAGTCTACGAGCAGTACTTC. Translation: CSGREAAGGVYEQYF.

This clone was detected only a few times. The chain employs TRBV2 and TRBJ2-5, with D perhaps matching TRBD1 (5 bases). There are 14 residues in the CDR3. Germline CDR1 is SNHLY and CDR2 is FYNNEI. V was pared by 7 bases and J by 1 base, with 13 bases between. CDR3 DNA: TGTGCCAGCAAAGACAGTCGGACCCAAGAGACCCAGTACTTC. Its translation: CASKDSRTQETQYF.

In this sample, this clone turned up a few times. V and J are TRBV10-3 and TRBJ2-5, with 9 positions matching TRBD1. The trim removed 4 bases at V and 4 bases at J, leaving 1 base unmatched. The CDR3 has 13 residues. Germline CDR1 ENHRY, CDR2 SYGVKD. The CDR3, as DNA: TGTGCCATCAGTGCGACAGGGGGAGAGACCCAGTACTTC. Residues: CAISATGGETQYF.

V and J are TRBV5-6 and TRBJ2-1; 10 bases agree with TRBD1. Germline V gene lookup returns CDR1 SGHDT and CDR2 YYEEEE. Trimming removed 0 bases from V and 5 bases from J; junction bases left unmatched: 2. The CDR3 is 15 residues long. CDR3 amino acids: CASSLAGTGDNEQFF. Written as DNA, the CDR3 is TGTGCCAGCAGCTTGGCCGGGACAGGGGACAATGAGCAGTTCTTC.

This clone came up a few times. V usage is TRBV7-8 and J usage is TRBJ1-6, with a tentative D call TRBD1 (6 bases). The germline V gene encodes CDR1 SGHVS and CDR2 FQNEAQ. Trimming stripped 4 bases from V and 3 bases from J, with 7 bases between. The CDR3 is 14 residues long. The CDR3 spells CASSWDNYNSPLHF. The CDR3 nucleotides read TGTGCCAGCAGCTGGGACAACTATAATTCACCCCTCCACTTT. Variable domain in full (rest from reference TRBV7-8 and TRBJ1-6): GAGVSQSPRYKVAKRGQDVALRCDPISGHVSLFWYQQALGQGPEFLTYFQNEAQLDKSGLPSDRFFAERPEGSVSTLKIQRTQQEDSAVYLCASSWDNYNSPLHFGNGTRLTVT.

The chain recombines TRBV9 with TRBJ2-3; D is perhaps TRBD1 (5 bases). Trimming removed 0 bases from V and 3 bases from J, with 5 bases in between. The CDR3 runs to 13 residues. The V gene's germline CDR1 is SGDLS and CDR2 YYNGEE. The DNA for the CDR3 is TGTGCCAGCAGCGTAGAGGGGACAGATACGCAGTATTTT. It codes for CASSVEGTDTQYF.

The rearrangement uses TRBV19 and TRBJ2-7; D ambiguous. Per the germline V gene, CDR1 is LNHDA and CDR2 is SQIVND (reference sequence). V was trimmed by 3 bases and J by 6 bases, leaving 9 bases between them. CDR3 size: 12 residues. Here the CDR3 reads CASSINEAEQYF. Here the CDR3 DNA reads TGTGCCAGTAGTATCAACGAGGCCGAGCAGTACTTC.

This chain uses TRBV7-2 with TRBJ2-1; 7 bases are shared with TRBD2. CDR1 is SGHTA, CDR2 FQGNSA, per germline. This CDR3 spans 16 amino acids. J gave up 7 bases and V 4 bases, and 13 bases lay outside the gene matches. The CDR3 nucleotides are TGTGCCAGCAGCTATACCCTAGCCACCGGGAGGAATGAGCAGTTCTTC. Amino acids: CASSYTLATGRNEQFF.

The CDR3 loop is CASSDLGVTSTDTQYF. For the CDR3, the DNA is TGTGCCAGCAGCGACCTAGGGGTGACAAGCACAGATACGCAGTATTTT. The rearrangement uses TRBV11-2 and TRBJ2-3; D is perhaps TRBD1 (5 bases). This CDR3 spans 16 amino acids. With 5 bases removed from V and 0 bases from J, the gap between germline ends came to 15 bases. Looked up from germline, CDR1 is SGHAT and CDR2 is FQNNGV.

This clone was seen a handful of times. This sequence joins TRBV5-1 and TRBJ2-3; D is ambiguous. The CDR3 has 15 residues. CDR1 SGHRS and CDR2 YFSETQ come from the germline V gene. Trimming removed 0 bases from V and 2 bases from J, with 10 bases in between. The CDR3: CASSLGQASTDTQYF. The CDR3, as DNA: TGCGCCAGCAGCTTGGGGCAGGCTTCCACAGATACGCAGTATTTT.

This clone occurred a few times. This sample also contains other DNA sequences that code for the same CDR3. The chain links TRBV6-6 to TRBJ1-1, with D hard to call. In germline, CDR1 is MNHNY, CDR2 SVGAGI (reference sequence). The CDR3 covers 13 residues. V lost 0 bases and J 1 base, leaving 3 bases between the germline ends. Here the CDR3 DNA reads TGTGCCAGCAGTTACTCCTCGAACACTGAAGCTTTCTTT. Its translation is CASSYSSNTEAFF.

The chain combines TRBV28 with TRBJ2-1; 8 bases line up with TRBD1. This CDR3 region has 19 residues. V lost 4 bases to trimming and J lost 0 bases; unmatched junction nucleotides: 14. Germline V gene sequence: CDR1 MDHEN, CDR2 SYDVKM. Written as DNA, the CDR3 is TGTGCCAGCAGTTCCCAGTGGGACAGGCGTTTAAGCTCCTACAATGAGCAGTTCTTC. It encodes CASSSQWDRRLSSYNEQFF. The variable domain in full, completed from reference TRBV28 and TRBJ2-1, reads DVKVTQSSRYLVKRTGEKVFLECVQDMDHENMFWYRQDPGLGLRLIYFSYDVKMKEKGDIPEGYSVSREKKERFSLILESASTNQTSMYLCASSSQWDRRLSSYNEQFFGPGTRLTVL.

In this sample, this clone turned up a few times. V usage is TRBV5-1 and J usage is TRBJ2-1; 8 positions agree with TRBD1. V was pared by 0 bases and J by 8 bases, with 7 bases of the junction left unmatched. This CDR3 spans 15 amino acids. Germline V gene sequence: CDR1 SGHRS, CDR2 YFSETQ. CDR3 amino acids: CASSLGAGGWDEQFF. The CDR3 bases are TGCGCCAGCAGCTTGGGGGCAGGGGGCTGGGATGAGCAGTTCTTC.

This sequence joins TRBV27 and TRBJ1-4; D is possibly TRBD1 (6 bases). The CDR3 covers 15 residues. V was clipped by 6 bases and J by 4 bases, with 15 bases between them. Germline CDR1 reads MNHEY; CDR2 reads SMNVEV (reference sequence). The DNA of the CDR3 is TGTGCCAGCAGAAACGCACAGGGTGATAATGAAAAACTGTTTTTT. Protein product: CASRNAQGDNEKLFF.

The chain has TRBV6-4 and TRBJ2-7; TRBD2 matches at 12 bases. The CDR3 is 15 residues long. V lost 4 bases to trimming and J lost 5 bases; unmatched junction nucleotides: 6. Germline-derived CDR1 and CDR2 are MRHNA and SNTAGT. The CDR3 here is CASSALAGGLHEQYF. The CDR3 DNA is TGTGCCAGCAGTGCCCTAGCGGGGGGGCTCCACGAGCAGTACTTC.

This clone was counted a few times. CDR3 sequence: CASGPLAFYEQYF. In DNA, the CDR3 is TGCGCCAGCGGGCCCCTGGCATTTTACGAGCAGTACTTC. V is TRBV4-1 and J is TRBJ2-7; D is unresolved. V shed 8 bases and J shed 4 bases, with 15 bases lying between them. The CDR3 totals 13 residues. CDR1 and CDR2 (germline): MGHRA, YSYEKL.

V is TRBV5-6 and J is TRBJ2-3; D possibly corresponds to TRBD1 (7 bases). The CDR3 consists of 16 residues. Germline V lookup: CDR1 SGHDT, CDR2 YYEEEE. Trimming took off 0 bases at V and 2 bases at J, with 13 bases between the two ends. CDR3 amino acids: CASSLEEGALTDTQYF. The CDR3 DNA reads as TGTGCCAGCAGCTTGGAGGAGGGGGCACTCACAGATACGCAGTATTTT.

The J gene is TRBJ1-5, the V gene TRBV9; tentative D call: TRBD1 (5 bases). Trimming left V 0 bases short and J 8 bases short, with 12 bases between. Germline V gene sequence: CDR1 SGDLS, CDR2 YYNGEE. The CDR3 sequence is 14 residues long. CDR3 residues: CASSVGSGMEPQHF. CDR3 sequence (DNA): TGTGCCAGCAGCGTAGGTTCAGGGATGGAGCCCCAGCATTTT.

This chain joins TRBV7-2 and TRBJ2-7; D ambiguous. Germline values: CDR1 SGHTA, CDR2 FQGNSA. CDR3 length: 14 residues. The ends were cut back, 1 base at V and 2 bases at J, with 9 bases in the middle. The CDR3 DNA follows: TGTGCCAGCAGCTTAGGGAGCGTGGCCTACGAGCAGTACTTC. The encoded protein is CASSLGSVAYEQYF.

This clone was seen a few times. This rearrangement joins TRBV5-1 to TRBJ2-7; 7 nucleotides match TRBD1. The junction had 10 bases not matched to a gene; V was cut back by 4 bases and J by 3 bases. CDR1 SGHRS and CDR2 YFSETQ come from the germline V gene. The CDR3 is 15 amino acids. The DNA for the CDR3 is TGCGCCAGCAGCAATTCCGGGACAGAGTACTACGAGCAGTACTTC. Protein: CASSNSGTEYYEQYF.

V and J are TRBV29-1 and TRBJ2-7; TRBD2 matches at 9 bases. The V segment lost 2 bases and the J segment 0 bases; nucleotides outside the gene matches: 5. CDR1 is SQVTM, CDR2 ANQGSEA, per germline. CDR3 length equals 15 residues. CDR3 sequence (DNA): TGCAGCGTTGAACTAGCGGGGAGGTCCTCCTACGAGCAGTACTTC. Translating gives CSVELAGRSSYEQYF.

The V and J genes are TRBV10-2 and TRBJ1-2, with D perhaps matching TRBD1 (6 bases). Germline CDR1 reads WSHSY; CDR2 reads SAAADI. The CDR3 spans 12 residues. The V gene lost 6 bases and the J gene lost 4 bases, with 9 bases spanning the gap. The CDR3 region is CASRVDSYGYTF. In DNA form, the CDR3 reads TGCGCCAGCAGAGTGGACAGCTATGGCTACACCTTC.

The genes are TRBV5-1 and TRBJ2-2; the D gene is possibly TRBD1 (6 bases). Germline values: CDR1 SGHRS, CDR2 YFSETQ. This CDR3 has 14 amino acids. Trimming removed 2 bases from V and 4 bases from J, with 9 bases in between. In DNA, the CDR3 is TGCGCCAGCAGCTTACAGGGTGGCACCGGGGAGCTGTTTTTT. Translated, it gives CASSLQGGTGELFF.

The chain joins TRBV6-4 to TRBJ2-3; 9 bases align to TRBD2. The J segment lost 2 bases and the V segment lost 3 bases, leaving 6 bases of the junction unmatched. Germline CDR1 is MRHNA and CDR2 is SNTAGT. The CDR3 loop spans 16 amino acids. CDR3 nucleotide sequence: TGTGCCAGCAGTGAAGTAGCGGGGGCTATCACAGATACGCAGTATTTT. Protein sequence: CASSEVAGAITDTQYF.

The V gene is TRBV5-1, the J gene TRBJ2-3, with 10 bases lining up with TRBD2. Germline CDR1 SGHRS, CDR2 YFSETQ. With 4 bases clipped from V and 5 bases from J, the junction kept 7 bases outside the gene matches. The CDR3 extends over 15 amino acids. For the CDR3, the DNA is TGCGCCAGCAGCGGAGCGGGGGGGCCGCAAGATACGCAGTATTTT. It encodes CASSGAGGPQDTQYF.

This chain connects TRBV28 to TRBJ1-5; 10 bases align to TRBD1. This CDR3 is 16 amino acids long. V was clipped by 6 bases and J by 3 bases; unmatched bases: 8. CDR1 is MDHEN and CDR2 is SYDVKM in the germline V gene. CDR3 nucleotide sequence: TGTGCCAGCAGATCAAGAGGGACAGGGGACAATCAGCCCCAGCATTTT. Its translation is CASRSRGTGDNQPQHF.

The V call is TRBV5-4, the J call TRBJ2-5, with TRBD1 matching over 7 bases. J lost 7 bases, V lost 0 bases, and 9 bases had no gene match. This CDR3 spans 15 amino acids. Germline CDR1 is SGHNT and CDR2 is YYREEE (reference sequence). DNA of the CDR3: TGTGCCAGCAGCTTGGTGGCAGGGGGTCGGATGACCCAGTACTTC. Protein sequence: CASSLVAGGRMTQYF.

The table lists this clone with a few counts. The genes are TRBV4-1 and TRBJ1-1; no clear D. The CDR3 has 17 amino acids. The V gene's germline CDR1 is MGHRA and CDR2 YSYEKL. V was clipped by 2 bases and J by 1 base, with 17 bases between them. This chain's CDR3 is CASSQSGLAPGNTEAFF. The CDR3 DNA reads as TGCGCCAGCAGCCAAAGTGGTTTAGCTCCGGGGAACACTGAAGCTTTCTTT.

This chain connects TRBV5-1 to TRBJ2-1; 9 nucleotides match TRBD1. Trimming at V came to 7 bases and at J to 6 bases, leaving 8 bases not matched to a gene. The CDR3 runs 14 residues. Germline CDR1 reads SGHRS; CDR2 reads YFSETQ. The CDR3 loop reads CASAQGQGFNEQFF. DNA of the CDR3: TGCGCCAGCGCCCAGGGACAGGGATTCAATGAGCAGTTCTTC.

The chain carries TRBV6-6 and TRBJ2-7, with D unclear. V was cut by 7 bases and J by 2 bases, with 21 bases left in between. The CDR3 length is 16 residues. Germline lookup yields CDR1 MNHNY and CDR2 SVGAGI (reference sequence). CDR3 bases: TGTGCCAGCACCCCCAATCCCGGAGCGCCTACCTACGAGCAGTACTTC. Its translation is CASTPNPGAPTYEQYF.

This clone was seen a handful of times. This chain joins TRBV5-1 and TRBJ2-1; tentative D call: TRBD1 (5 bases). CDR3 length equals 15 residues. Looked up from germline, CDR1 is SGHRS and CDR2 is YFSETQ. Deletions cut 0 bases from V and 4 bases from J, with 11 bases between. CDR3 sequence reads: CASSLAGIIYNEQFF. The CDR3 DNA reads TGCGCCAGCAGCTTGGCAGGGATCATTTACAATGAGCAGTTCTTC.